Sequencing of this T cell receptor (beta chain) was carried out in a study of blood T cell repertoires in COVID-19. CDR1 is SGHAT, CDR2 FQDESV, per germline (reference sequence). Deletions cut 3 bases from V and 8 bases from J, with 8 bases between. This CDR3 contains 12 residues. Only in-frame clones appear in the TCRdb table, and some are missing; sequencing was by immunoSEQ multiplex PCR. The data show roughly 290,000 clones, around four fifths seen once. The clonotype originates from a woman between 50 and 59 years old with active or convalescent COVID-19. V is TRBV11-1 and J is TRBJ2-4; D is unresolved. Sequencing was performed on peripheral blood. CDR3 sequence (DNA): TGTGCCAGCAGCTTCCTAAGAGACATTCAGTACTTC. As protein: CASSFLRDIQYF.